This is a list of T cell receptor beta chains from one sample in a study of T cell repertoires in ileal Crohn's disease. Sequenced by immunoSEQ multiplex PCR; TCRdb stores in-frame clones only, minus some. The sample lists 5,700 or so clones, roughly 80% occurring once. The sequenced sample consisted of ileal tissue. These receptors all stem from an adult with Crohn's disease. Both conserved end residues are part of each CDR3. Fields, in order: CDR3 DNA, CDR3 protein, J gene, V gene, clone size, D gene. The D gene is left open where the match is weak. Size is stated for part of the rows, as once, few or many counts, or as a class when the clone is expanded.

TGCGCCAGCAGTCAATGTTCTAGCGGGGGGGCGGGAGAGACCCAGTACTTC,CASSQCSSGGAGETQYF,TRBJ2-5,TRBV23-1,NA,TRBD2
TGTGCCAGCAGCCCTCCGGGGGGGAGGGAATACAATGAGCAGTTCTTC,CASSPPGGREYNEQFF,TRBJ2-1,TRBV6-6,once,TRBD2
TGCGCCAGCAGTAGAGGACTTGCGAACACCGGGGAGCTGTTTTTT,CASSRGLANTGELFF,TRBJ2-2,TRBV10-1,NA,NA
TGCAGCGTTGAAGGACAGGGGGCAGGTGGCTACACCTTC,CSVEGQGAGGYTF,TRBJ1-2,TRBV29-1,NA,TRBD1
TGTGCCACTTCAACTGGGGCCAACGTCCTGACTTTC,CATSTGANVLTF,TRBJ2-6,TRBV27,NA,NA
TGTGCCAGCTCCTTTATGGGACAGGGTTTGGATACGCAGTATTTT,CASSFMGQGLDTQYF,TRBJ2-3,TRBV18,NA,TRBD1
TGTGCCAGCAGCTTGGGGACAACTACTACTAACTATGGCTACACCTTC,CASSLGTTTTNYGYTF,TRBJ1-2,TRBV5-5,NA,NA
TGCGCCAGCAGCCCTCCCGGGACGGCTTCCTACAATGAGCAGTTCTTC,CASSPPGTASYNEQFF,TRBJ2-1,TRBV4-1,NA,NA
TGTGCCAGCAGTTACTCGATCGCAGGGGCCGTCTATGGCTACACCTTC,CASSYSIAGAVYGYTF,TRBJ1-2,TRBV6-5,NA,NA
TGTGCCACCCTGGGGACCGGGACTGAAGCTTTCTTT,CATLGTGTEAFF,TRBJ1-1,TRBV6-6,NA,NA
TGTGCCAGCAAAAACAGTACGAACACCGGGGAGCTGTTTTTT,CASKNSTNTGELFF,TRBJ2-2,TRBV2,NA,NA
TGCGCCAGCAGCTTATGGACAGGGCGGGGCGGGGAGCTGTTTTTT,CASSLWTGRGGELFF,TRBJ2-2,TRBV5-1,NA,TRBD1
TGTGCCAGCAGCGTAGTGGGACTAGAGCAAGAGCAGTTCTTC,CASSVVGLEQEQFF,TRBJ2-1,TRBV9,NA,TRBD2
TGTGCCACCGGACAGGGGGACGAAAAACTGTTTTTT,CATGQGDEKLFF,TRBJ1-4,TRBV10-3,NA,TRBD1
TGCGCCAGCAGCCCCCGGGGGAGGGATGACTACGAGCAGTACTTC,CASSPRGRDDYEQYF,TRBJ2-7,TRBV4-3,NA,TRBD2
TGTGCCAGCAGCCAAGCCTCCGGACAGGGGAGTGGCTACACCTTC,CASSQASGQGSGYTF,TRBJ1-2,TRBV4-2,once,TRBD1
TGTGCCAGCAGTCCTCCGGGACTAGCGGGGGATACGCAGTATTTT,CASSPPGLAGDTQYF,TRBJ2-3,TRBV28,once,TRBD2
TGCGCCAGCAGCTTGACCACCGGGGAGCTGTTTTTT,CASSLTTGELFF,TRBJ2-2,TRBV5-1,NA,NA
TGCGCCAGCAGCCAGGGGCGGGGGGCCGATAGGGAGACCCAGTACTTC,CASSQGRGADRETQYF,TRBJ2-5,TRBV4-3,NA,TRBD2
TGCGCCAGCAGCCAAGAGGCCGGGCCCCAGCATTTT,CASSQEAGPQHF,TRBJ1-5,TRBV4-1,few,NA
TGTGCCAGCAGTGATTTGGGGGAGACTGAAGCTTTCTTT,CASSDLGETEAFF,TRBJ1-1,TRBV2,NA,NA
TGTGCCAGCAGCTTATCGGCAGGGAACACTGAAGCTTTCTTT,CASSLSAGNTEAFF,TRBJ1-1,TRBV7-2,NA,NA
TGTGCCAGCAGCCCCCAATCTAGCGGGGCAAGCACAGATACGCAGTATTTT,CASSPQSSGASTDTQYF,TRBJ2-3,TRBV7-3,NA,TRBD2
TGTGCCAGCAGCCGCCTCGGCAGGGAGGACACCATATATTTT,CASSRLGREDTIYF,TRBJ1-3,TRBV27,NA,NA
TGTGCCAGTAGAGCCCGGCACTCGAACACTGAAGCTTTCTTT,CASRARHSNTEAFF,TRBJ1-1,TRBV19,NA,NA
TGTGCCAGCTCACCAGCACGCAGGGAAAACACCATATATTTT,CASSPARRENTIYF,TRBJ1-3,TRBV18,NA,NA